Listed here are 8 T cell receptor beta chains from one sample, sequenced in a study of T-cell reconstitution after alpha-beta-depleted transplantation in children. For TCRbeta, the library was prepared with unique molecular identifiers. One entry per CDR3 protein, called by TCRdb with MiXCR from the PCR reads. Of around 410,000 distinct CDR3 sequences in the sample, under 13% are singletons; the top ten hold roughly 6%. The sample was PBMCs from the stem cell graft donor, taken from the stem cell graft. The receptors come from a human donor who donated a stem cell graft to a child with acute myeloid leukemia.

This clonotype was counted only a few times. The CDR3 DNA is TGTGCCAGCAGCTTAACATCAGATACGCAGTATTTT. It yields the protein CASSLTSDTQYF. The V gene is TRBV7-9, the J gene TRBJ2-3, with D hard to call. V shed 2 bases and J shed 4 bases, with 4 bases lying between them. The CDR3 is 12 residues long. Germline CDR1 and CDR2: SEHNR and FQNEAQ (reference sequence).

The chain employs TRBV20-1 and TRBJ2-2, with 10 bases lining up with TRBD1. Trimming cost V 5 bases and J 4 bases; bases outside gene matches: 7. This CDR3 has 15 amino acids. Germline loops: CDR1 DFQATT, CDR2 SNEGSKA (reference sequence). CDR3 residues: CSAHSGQGSTGELFF. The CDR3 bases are TGCAGTGCTCACTCGGGACAGGGGTCCACCGGGGAGCTGTTTTTT.

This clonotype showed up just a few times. CDR3 protein: CASSQDGAGNQPQHF. The CDR3 nucleotides are TGTGCCAGCAGCCAAGACGGGGCTGGCAATCAGCCCCAGCATTTT. This chain links TRBV3-1 with TRBJ1-5, with D possibly TRBD1 on 5 matching bases. The V and J ends lost 0 bases and 2 bases respectively, with 8 bases between them. The V gene's germline CDR1 is LGHDT and CDR2 YNNKEL (reference sequence). The CDR3 length is 15 residues.

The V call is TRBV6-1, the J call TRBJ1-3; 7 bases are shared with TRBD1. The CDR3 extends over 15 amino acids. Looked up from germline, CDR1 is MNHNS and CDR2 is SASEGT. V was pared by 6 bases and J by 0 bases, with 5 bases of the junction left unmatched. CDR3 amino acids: CASRSDRLSGNTIYF. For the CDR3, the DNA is TGTGCCAGCAGATCGGACAGGCTCTCTGGAAACACCATATATTTT.

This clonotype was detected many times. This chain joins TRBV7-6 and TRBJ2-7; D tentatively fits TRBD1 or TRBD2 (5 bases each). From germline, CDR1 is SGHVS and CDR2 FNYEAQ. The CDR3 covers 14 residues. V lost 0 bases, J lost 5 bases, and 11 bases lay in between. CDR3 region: CASSLAPGLDEQYV. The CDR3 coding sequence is TGTGCCAGCAGCTTAGCCCCGGGGCTTGACGAGCAGTACGTC.

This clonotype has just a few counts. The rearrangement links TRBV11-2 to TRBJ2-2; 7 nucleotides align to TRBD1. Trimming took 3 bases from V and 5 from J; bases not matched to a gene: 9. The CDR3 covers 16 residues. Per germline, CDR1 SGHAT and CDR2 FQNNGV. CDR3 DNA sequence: TGTGCCAGCAGCTTCCCCGCAGGGGGTCGGACCGGGGAGCTGTTTTTT. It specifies CASSFPAGGRTGELFF.

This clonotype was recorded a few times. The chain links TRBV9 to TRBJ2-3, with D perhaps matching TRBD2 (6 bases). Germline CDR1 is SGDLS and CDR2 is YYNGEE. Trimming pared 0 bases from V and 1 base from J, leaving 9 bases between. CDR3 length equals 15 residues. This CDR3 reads CASSVVASGTDTQYF. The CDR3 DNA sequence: TGTGCCAGCAGCGTAGTGGCTAGCGGCACAGATACGCAGTATTTT.

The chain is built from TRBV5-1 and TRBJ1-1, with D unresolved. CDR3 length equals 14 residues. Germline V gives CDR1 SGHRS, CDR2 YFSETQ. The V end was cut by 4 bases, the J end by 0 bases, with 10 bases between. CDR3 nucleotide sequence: TGCGCCAGCAGCCTAGACTACCTGAACACTGAAGCTTTCTTT. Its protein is CASSLDYLNTEAFF.